Below are 15 T cell receptor beta chains sequenced from a single sample in a study of OX40 agonist ivuxolimab in advanced cancers. TCRdb keeps only in-frame clones here, not all; method: immunoSEQ multiplex PCR. In the table there are roughly 40,000 clones, about four fifths of which are singletons. Sequencing was performed on CD4+ or CD8+ T cells sorted from blood, taken in a trial of the OX40 agonist ivuxolimab. The origin of the receptors is an adult with an advanced solid tumor such as melanoma, head and neck, liver or kidney cancer.

This clone was seen a handful of times. The CDR3 is CASSRPGQGAESPLHF. DNA of the CDR3: TGCGCCAGCAGCCGGCCGGGACAGGGGGCGGAATCACCCCTCCACTTT. The rearrangement uses TRBV5-1 and TRBJ1-6; 12 bases agree with TRBD1. This CDR3 contains 16 residues. Germline CDR1 and CDR2: SGHRS and YFSETQ. Germline trimming cut 4 bases from V and 10 bases from J; bases unmatched to any gene: 9.

This chain joins TRBV7-6 and TRBJ1-5, with TRBD1 identical over 7 bases. V was clipped by 0 bases and J by 6 bases; unmatched bases: 2. Looked up from germline, CDR1 is SGHVS and CDR2 is FNYEAQ. This CDR3 has 14 residues. CDR3 sequence (DNA): TGTGCCAGCAGCTTAGCCGGGACAGCTCAGCCCCAGCATTTT. Translating gives CASSLAGTAQPQHF. Combining the CDR3 with reference TRBV7-6 and TRBJ1-5 gives the whole variable domain GAGVSQSPRYKVTKRGQDVALRCDPISGHVSLYWYRQALGQGPEFLTYFNYEAQQDKSGLPNDRFSAERPEGSISTLTIQRTEQRDSAMYRCASSLAGTAQPQHFGDGTRLSIL.

V gene TRBV6-1 combines with J gene TRBJ1-5, with D tentatively TRBD1 (5 bases). The CDR3 runs to 13 residues. The germline gives CDR1 MNHNS, CDR2 SASEGT. Trimming removed 4 bases at V and 2 bases at J, with 6 bases between. CDR3 DNA: TGTGCCAGCAGTGGGGACGGCAATCAGCCCCAGCATTTT. It encodes CASSGDGNQPQHF.

The sample holds a few counts of this clone. The chain couples TRBV5-5 to TRBJ2-2, with D perhaps matching TRBD2 (6 bases). The V and J ends lost 1 base and 2 bases respectively, with 9 bases between them. Per germline, CDR1 SGHKS and CDR2 YYEKEE (reference sequence). The CDR3 extends over 15 amino acids. CDR3 loop: CASSLTGTNTGELFF. The DNA of the CDR3 is TGTGCCAGCAGCTTGACCGGGACTAACACCGGGGAGCTGTTTTTT.

The chain uses TRBV11-2 and TRBJ1-1, with D uncertain. The V and J ends lost 5 bases and 1 base respectively, with 11 bases between them. CDR1 and CDR2 from the germline V gene are SGHAT and FQNNGV. There are 14 residues in the CDR3. CDR3 coding DNA: TGTGCCAGCAGCGCACTCCGGGAGAACACTGAAGCTTTCTTT. It encodes CASSALRENTEAFF.

The V gene is TRBV5-1, the J gene TRBJ1-2; no clear D gene. V lost 6 bases and J 1 base, leaving 13 bases between the germline ends. The CDR3 totals 14 residues. The germline CDR1 and CDR2 sequences are SGHRS and YFSETQ. CDR3 protein: CASNPTGLNYGYTF. CDR3 nucleotide sequence: TGCGCCAGCAACCCCACTGGGCTTAACTATGGCTACACCTTC. Based on the CDR3 plus reference TRBV5-1 and TRBJ1-2, the full variable domain is KAGVTQTPRYLIKTRGQQVTLSCSPISGHRSVSWYQQTPGQGLQFLFEYFSETQRNKGNFPGRFSGRQFSNSRSEMNVSTLELGDSALYLCASNPTGLNYGYTFGSGTRLTVV.

The rearrangement uses TRBV5-4 and TRBJ2-7, with unresolved D. V gave up 3 bases and J gave up 4 bases, with 11 bases separating them. The CDR3 is made up of 13 amino acids. CDR1 is SGHNT, CDR2 YYREEE, per germline (reference sequence). The CDR3 DNA sequence: TGTGCCAGCAGCTCTCCCACGGCGTACGAGCAGTACTTC. It specifies CASSSPTAYEQYF.

The chain recombines TRBV11-2 with TRBJ1-5; D gene ambiguous. Trimming took 0 bases from V and 3 from J, leaving 21 bases between them. CDR1 is SGHAT, CDR2 FQNNGV, per germline. CDR3 length equals 19 residues. CDR3: CASSLDPSGPGGVNQPQHF. CDR3 DNA sequence: TGTGCCAGCAGCTTAGATCCCAGCGGCCCGGGAGGCGTCAATCAGCCCCAGCATTTT.

The V and J genes are TRBV7-8 and TRBJ1-5; D is undetermined. There are 15 residues in the CDR3. Trimming cost V 3 bases and J 0 bases, with 9 bases left between them. Germline V gene lookup returns CDR1 SGHVS and CDR2 FQNEAQ. The CDR3 loop reads CASSLALYSNQPQHF. The CDR3 nucleotides are TGTGCCAGCAGCTTGGCACTATATAGCAATCAGCCCCAGCATTTT.

This chain uses TRBV2 with TRBJ2-1, with D perhaps TRBD1 or TRBD2 (5 bases each). Germline lookup yields CDR1 SNHLY and CDR2 FYNNEI. Trimming cost V 2 bases and J 13 bases, with 9 bases left between them. The CDR3 consists of 11 residues. Here the CDR3 reads CASSEKGTQFF. Here the CDR3 DNA reads TGTGCCAGCAGTGAAAAAGGGACCCAGTTCTTC.

In its sample, this clone was seen once. The chain has TRBV20-1 and TRBJ2-1; D remains ambiguous. The germline V gene encodes CDR1 DFQATT and CDR2 SNEGSKA (reference sequence). This CDR3 contains 11 residues. The V end lost 0 bases, the J end lost 6 bases, and 3 bases lay between the germline ends. This CDR3 reads CSARDSNEQFF. CDR3 nucleotide sequence: TGCAGTGCTAGAGATTCCAATGAGCAGTTCTTC.

A few counts support this clone. The chain's CDR3 is CASSSRTSGRREQYF. CDR3 in DNA: TGTGCCAGCAGCTCCAGGACTAGCGGGAGGAGGGAGCAGTACTTC. This chain uses TRBV9 with TRBJ2-7; 14 bases fit TRBD2. Trimming removed 4 bases from V and 7 bases from J; junction bases left unmatched: 7. The germline CDR1 and CDR2 sequences are SGDLS and YYNGEE. The CDR3 has 15 amino acids.

This rearrangement joins TRBV9 to TRBJ2-3, with D maybe TRBD2 (5 bases). The V end lost 4 bases, the J end lost 4 bases, and 10 bases lay between the germline ends. Germline V lookup: CDR1 SGDLS, CDR2 YYNGEE. The CDR3 spans 13 residues. DNA for the CDR3: TGTGCCAGCAGCCTAGAGGGCCCAGATACGCAGTATTTT. Translated: CASSLEGPDTQYF.

This clone was detected only a few times. The chain is built from TRBV10-3 and TRBJ2-2, with 13 positions matching TRBD2. The CDR3 runs to 16 residues. V trimming: 8 bases; J trimming: 7 bases; junction bases outside the gene matches: 10. Germline V lookup: CDR1 ENHRY, CDR2 SYGVKD. CDR3 residues: CAIPRTSGGSIGELFF. In DNA form, the CDR3 reads TGTGCCATCCCTAGGACTAGCGGGGGTTCTATCGGGGAGCTGTTTTTT.

The chain combines TRBV19 with TRBJ2-2, with 8 bases identical to TRBD1. The CDR3 runs 17 residues. In germline, CDR1 is LNHDA, CDR2 SQIVND (reference sequence). The V segment lost 5 bases and the J segment 3 bases; nucleotides outside the gene matches: 11. CDR3 nucleotides: TGTGCCAGTAGTTCCAACGCAGGGGGCGCTGACACCGGGGAGCTGTTTTTT. Protein: CASSSNAGGADTGELFF. The whole variable domain, remainder taken from reference TRBV19 and TRBJ2-2, is DGGITQSPKYLFRKEGQNVTLSCEQNLNHDAMYWYRQDPGQGLRLIYYSQIVNDFQKGDIAEGYSVSREKKESFPLTVTSAQKNPTAFYLCASSSNAGGADTGELFFGEGSRLTVL.